These T cell receptor beta chains were read from a single sample in a study of T cells in Graves' hyperthyroidism and ophthalmopathy. TCRdb analysed the multiplex PCR reads with MiXCR anew, one entry per CDR3 protein. This repertoire shows some 690,000 distinct CDR3 sequences, roughly 17% found once; its top ten account for less than 20%. The sequenced sample was blood. The receptors were sampled from a man aged 45-65 years with Graves' hyperthyroidism. The CDR3 runs from the conserved cysteine through the conserved F or W. The D gene is left open where the match is weak. Rows give clone size only sometimes, using once, few, many, or a class for an expanded clone.

d_gene	v_gene	abundance	j_gene	CDR3aa	CDR3nt
TRBD2	TRBV29-1	.	TRBJ2-1	CSVEGPRGGDYNEQFF	TGCAGCGTTGAGGGCCCTCGGGGGGGGGACTACAATGAGCAGTTCTTC
.	TRBV2	many	TRBJ1-1	CAGRGVGSTEAFF	TGTGCCGGAAGGGGTGTGGGTTCCACTGAAGCTTTCTTT
TRBD2	TRBV28	many	TRBJ2-7	CASSFPSGSREQYF	TGTGCCAGCAGTTTCCCTAGCGGGAGTAGAGAGCAGTACTTC
.	TRBV12-5	few	TRBJ2-2	CASGVATGNTGELFF	TGTGCTAGTGGTGTGGCGACAGGGAACACCGGGGAGCTGTTTTTT
.	TRBV6-5	.	TRBJ1-6	CASSYSQRGDLNSPLHF	TGTGCCAGCAGTTACTCCCAACGGGGAGATCTCAATTCACCCCTCCACTTT
TRBD2	TRBV11-2	few	TRBJ2-1	CASSFTSGDNEQFF	TGTGCCAGCAGTTTTACTAGCGGCGACAATGAGCAGTTCTTC
TRBD1	TRBV13	few	TRBJ2-7	CASSSGQTGNPYEQYF	TGTGCCAGCAGCTCCGGACAGACAGGGAACCCCTACGAGCAGTACTTC
.	TRBV19	.	TRBJ2-3	CASRINPSASTDTQYF	TGTGCCAGTAGAATTAACCCTAGCGCAAGCACAGATACGCAGTATTTT
TRBD1	TRBV28	many	TRBJ1-1	CASTEGTGVFEAFF	TGTGCCAGCACCGAGGGGACAGGGGTCTTTGAAGCTTTCTTT
.	TRBV5-1	many	TRBJ2-7	CASSLEGRTYEQYF	TGCGCCAGCAGCTTGGAGGGACGGACCTACGAGCAGTACTTC
TRBD2	TRBV28	many	TRBJ2-1	CASSFSSGRLATSSYNEQFF	TGTGCCAGCAGTTTTTCCTCTGGGAGACTAGCAACGAGCTCCTACAATGAGCAGTTCTTC
TRBD1	TRBV5-6	.	TRBJ1-1	CASSQQGVITEAFF	TGTGCCAGCAGTCAACAGGGGGTAATCACTGAAGCTTTCTTT